The clone carrying this T cell receptor beta chain was counted a few times. This record comes from a study of T cells in Graves' hyperthyroidism and ophthalmopathy. In germline, CDR1 is LNHNV, CDR2 YYDKDF (reference sequence). V lost 5 bases, J lost 5 bases, and 11 bases stayed unmatched. This CDR3 contains 15 residues. Researchers amplified the TCR beta CDR3 regions from RNA transcripts. During a first-round RT-PCR of the TCR CDR3, the HTBI primer set was used. In TCRdb, the multiplex PCR reads were re-called with MiXCR into one record per CDR3 protein. The table includes a few hundred thousand distinct CDR3 sequences, around 14% detected once. Each patient was aged 18 to 65 and had newly diagnosed hyperthyroidism of under 2 months' duration. Clinical symptoms, serum thyroxine, TRAb, thyroid ultrasound and orbital computed tomography established diagnosis. Using over 8.5 ml of fresh peripheral blood, PBMCs were prepared.

The TCR originated in a woman under 40 with Graves' hyperthyroidism. What was sequenced was blood. V and J are TRBV15 and TRBJ2-7; 8 bases map to TRBD1. CDR3 amino acids: CATSGRLTGVDEQYF. In nucleotides, the CDR3 is TGTGCCACCAGCGGGCGCTTGACAGGGGTCGACGAGCAGTACTTC.